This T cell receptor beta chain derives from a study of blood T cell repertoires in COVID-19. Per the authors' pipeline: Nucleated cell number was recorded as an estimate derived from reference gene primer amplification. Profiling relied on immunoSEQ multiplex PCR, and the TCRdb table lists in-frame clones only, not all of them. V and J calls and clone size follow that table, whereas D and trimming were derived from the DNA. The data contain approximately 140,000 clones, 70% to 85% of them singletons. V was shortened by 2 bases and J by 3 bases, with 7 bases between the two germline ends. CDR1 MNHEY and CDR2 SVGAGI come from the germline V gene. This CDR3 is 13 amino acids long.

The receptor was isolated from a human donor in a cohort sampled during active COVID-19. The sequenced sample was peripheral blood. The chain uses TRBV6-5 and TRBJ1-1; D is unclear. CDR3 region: CASSYRSYTEAFF. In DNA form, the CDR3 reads TGTGCCAGCAGTTACAGGAGTTACACTGAAGCTTTCTTT.